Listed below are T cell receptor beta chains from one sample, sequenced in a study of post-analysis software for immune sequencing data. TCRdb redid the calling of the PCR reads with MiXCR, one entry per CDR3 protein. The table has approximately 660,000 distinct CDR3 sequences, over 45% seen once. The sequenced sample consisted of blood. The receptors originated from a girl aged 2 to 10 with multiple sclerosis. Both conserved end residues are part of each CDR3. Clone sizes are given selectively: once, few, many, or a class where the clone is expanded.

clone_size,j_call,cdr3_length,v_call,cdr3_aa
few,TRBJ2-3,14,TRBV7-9,CASSLSWKEDTQYF
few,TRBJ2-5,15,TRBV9,CASSAGSGVQETQYF
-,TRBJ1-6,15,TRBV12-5,CASGLVLGGDSPLHF
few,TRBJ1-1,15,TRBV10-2,CASRMTGLLWPEAFF
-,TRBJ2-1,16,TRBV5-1,CASSLGILAGDPEQFF
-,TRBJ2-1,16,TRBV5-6,CASTRNPTSPYNEQFF
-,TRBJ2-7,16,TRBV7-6,CASSSLGIADTYEQYF
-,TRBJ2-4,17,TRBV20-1,CSARDFGTDIAKNIQYF
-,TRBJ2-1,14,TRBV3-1,CASSQGLADIEQFF
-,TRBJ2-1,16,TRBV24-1,CATSDPQGGWYNEQFF
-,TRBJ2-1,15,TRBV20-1,CSARDRASGGNEQFF
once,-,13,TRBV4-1,CASSYDTSYEQYF
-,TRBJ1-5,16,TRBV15,CATSRPGTVGNQPQHF
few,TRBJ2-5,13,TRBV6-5,CASSRGQLKTQYF
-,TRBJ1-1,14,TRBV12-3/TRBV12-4,CASSSRELHTEAFF
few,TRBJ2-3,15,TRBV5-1,CASSLRGLNTDTQYF
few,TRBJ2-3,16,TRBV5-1,CASSLRTSGRIDTQYF